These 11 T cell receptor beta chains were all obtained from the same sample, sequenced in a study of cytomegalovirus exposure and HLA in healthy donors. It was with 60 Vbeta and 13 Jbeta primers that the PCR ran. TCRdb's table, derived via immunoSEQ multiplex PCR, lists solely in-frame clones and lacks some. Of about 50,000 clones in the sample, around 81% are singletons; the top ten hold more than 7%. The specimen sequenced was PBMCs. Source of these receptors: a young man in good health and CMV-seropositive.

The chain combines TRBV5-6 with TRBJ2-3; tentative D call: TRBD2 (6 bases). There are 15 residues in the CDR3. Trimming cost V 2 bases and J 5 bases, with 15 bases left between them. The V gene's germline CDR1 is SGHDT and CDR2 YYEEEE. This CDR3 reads CASSFGSTVRDTQYF. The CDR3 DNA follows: TGTGCCAGCAGCTTCGGGAGCACCGTGAGAGATACGCAGTATTTT.

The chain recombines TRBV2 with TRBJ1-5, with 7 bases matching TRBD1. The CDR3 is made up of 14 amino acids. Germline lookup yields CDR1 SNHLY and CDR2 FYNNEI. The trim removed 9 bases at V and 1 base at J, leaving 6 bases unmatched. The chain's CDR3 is CASAGGWSNQPQHF. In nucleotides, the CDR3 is TGTGCCAGTGCAGGGGGTTGGAGCAATCAGCCCCAGCATTTT.

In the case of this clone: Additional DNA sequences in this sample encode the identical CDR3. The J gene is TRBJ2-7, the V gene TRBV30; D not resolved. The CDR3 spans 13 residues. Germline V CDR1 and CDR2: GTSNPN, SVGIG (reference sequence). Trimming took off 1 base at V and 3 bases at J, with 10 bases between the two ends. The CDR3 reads CAWSGGWSYEQYF. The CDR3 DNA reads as TGTGCCTGGAGTGGCGGTTGGAGCTACGAGCAGTACTTC.

In nucleotides, the CDR3 is TGTGCCAGCAGCCCCCCCGGCGCAGGGGGTAGGAACACCGGGGAGCTGTTTTTT. Amino acids: CASSPPGAGGRNTGELFF. The chain recombines TRBV7-9 with TRBJ2-2; 7 nucleotides match TRBD1. The junction had 13 bases not matched to a gene; V was cut back by 5 bases and J by 1 base. CDR3 size: 18 residues. The germline V gene encodes CDR1 SEHNR and CDR2 FQNEAQ (reference sequence).

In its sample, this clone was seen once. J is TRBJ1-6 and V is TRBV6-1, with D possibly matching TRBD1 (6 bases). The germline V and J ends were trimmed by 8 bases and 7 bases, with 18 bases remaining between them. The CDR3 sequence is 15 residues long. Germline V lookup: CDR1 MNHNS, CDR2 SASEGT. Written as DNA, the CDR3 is TGTGCCAGCGAAACACTGGACAGTCTAAATTCACCCCTCCACTTT. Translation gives CASETLDSLNSPLHF.

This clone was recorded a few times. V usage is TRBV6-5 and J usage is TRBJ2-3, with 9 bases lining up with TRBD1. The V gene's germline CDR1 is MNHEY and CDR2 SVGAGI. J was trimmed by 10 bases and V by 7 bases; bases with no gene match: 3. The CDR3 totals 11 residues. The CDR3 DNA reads TGTGCCAGCACCAGACAGGGGGCGCAGTATTTT. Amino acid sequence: CASTRQGAQYF.

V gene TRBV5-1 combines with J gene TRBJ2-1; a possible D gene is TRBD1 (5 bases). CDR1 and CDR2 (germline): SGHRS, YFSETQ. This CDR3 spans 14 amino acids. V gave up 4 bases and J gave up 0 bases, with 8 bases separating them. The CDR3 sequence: CASSRQSSYNEQFF. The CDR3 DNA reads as TGCGCCAGCAGCAGACAGAGCTCCTACAATGAGCAGTTCTTC.

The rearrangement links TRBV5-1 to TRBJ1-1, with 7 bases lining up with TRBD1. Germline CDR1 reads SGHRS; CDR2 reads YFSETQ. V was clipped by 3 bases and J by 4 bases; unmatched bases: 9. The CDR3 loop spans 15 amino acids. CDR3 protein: CASSSHRTGTTEAFF. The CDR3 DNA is TGCGCCAGCAGCTCGCATCGGACAGGCACCACTGAAGCTTTCTTT.

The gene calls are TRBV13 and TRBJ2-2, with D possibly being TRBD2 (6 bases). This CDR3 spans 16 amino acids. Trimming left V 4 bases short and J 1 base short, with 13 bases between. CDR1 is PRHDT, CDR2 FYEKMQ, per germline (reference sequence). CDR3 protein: CASSSGRGGNTGELFF. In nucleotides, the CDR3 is TGTGCCAGCAGCTCGGGGCGGGGCGGGAACACCGGGGAGCTGTTTTTT.

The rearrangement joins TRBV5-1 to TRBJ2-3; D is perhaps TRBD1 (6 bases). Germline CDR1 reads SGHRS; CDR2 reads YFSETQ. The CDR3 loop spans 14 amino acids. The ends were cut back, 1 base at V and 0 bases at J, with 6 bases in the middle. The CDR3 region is CASSLTGSTDTQYF. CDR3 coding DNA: TGCGCCAGCAGCTTGACAGGGAGCACAGATACGCAGTATTTT.

In nucleotides, the CDR3 is TGTGCCAGTAGTATAGCTCTTAATCAGCCCCAGCATTTT. This translates into CASSIALNQPQHF. The chain recombines TRBV19 with TRBJ1-5; unclear D gene. Germline lookup yields CDR1 LNHDA and CDR2 SQIVND (reference sequence). The CDR3 spans 13 residues. V gave up 1 base and J gave up 4 bases, with 5 bases separating them. The variable domain in full, with the rest retrieved from reference TRBV19 and TRBJ1-5, is DGGITQSPKYLFRKEGQNVTLSCEQNLNHDAMYWYRQDPGQGLRLIYYSQIVNDFQKGDIAEGYSVSREKKESFPLTVTSAQKNPTAFYLCASSIALNQPQHFGDGTRLSIL.